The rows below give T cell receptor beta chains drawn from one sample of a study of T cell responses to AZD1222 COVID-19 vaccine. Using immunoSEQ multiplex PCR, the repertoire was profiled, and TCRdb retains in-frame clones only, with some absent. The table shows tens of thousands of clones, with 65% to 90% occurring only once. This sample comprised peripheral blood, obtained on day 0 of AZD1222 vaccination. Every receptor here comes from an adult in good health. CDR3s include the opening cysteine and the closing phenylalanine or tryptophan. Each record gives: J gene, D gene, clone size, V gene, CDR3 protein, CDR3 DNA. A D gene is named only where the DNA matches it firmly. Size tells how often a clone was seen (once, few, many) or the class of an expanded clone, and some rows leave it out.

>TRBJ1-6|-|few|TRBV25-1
CASRDLAGDGSPLHF
TGTGCCAGCAGGGATCTGGCAGGCGACGGTTCACCCCTCCACTTT
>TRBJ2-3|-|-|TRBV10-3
CAISESRTSTDTQYF
TGTGCCATCAGTGAGAGCAGAACTAGCACAGATACGCAGTATTTT
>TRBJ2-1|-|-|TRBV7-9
CASSLKKDAVEQFF
TGTGCCAGCAGCTTGAAAAAGGATGCGGTTGAGCAGTTCTTC
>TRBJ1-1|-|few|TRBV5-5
CASSSRPVNTEAFF
TGTGCCAGCAGCTCCCGCCCAGTGAACACTGAAGCTTTCTTT
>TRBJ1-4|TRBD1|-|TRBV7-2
CASSLKGTGQKEKLFF
TGTGCCAGCAGCTTAAAAGGGACAGGGCAAAAGGAAAAACTGTTTTTT
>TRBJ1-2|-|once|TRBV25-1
CASRKGHNSGYTF
TGTGCCAGCAGGAAGGGACACAACTCTGGCTACACCTTC
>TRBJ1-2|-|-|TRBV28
CASSPGQRVYGYTF
TGTGCCAGCAGCCCCGGACAGCGAGTCTATGGCTACACCTTC
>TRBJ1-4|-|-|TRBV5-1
CASSFFSPSDAKTRTNEKLFF
TGCGCCAGCAGCTTTTTTTCCCCCTCTGACGCGAAGACGCGGACTAATGAAAAACTGTTTTTT
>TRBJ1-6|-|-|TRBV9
CASSVDPLGPYNSPLHF
TGTGCCAGCAGCGTAGATCCACTAGGCCCATATAATTCACCCCTCCACTTT
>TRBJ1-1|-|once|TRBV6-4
CASRAQGNTEAFF
TGTGCCAGCAGGGCGCAGGGGAACACTGAAGCTTTCTTT
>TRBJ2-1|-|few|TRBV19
CASTPTRILSNEQFF
TGTGCCAGTACCCCGACTAGGATTCTTTCCAATGAGCAGTTCTTC
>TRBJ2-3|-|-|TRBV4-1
CASSQDGGTDTQYF
TGCGCCAGCAGCCAAGATGGTGGGACAGATACGCAGTATTTT
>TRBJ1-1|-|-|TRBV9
CASSVGGGEAFF
TGTGCCAGCAGCGTAGGGGGAGGTGAAGCTTTCTTT
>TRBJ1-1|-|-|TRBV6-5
CASSQRQENTEAFF
TGTGCCAGCAGTCAACGACAGGAAAACACTGAAGCTTTCTTT
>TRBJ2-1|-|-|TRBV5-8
CASSLYDNRNNEQFF
TGTGCCAGCAGCTTGTATGACAATAGAAACAATGAGCAGTTCTTC
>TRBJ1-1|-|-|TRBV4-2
CASSRSQQGIEAFF
TGTGCCAGCAGCAGAAGCCAACAGGGCATTGAAGCTTTCTTT
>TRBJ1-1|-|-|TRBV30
CACSSPGLAFF
TGTGCCTGCTCTAGCCCAGGATTGGCTTTCTTT
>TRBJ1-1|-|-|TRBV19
CASSMAGQRTEAFF
TGTGCCAGTAGTATGGCCGGACAGAGGACTGAAGCTTTCTTT
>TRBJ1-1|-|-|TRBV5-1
CASSPSGQPRFEAFF
TGCGCCAGCAGCCCTTCGGGACAACCTAGGTTTGAAGCTTTCTTT
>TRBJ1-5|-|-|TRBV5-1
CASRGGISNQPQHF
TGCGCCAGCAGAGGTGGGATTAGCAATCAGCCCCAGCATTTT
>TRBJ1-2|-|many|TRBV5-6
CASSLEAVGPYGYTF
TGTGCCAGCAGCTTGGAGGCAGTTGGCCCCTATGGCTACACCTTC
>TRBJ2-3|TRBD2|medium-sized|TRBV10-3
CAISDHGRGRVGDTQYF
TGTGCCATCAGTGACCACGGTAGAGGGAGGGTAGGAGATACGCAGTATTTT
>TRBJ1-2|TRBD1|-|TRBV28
CASRRGQGGNYGYTF
TGTGCCAGCAGACGTGGACAGGGGGGAAACTATGGCTACACCTTC
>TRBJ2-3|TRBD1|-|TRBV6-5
CASSRDRVSTDTQYF
TGTGCCAGCAGTCGGGACAGGGTGAGCACAGATACGCAGTATTTT
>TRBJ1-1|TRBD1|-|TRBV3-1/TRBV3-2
CASSSWGSRGPMNTEAFF
TGTGCCAGCAGCTCCTGGGGGAGCAGGGGGCCCATGAACACTGAAGCTTTCTTT
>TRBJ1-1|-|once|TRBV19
CATLSQRAGDTEAFF
TGTGCCACCCTTTCTCAGAGGGCGGGGGACACTGAAGCTTTCTTT
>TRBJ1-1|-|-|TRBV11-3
CASSDTSNTEAFF
TGTGCCAGTTCTGACACATCGAACACTGAAGCTTTCTTT
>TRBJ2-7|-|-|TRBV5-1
CASSLFSAYEQYF
TGCGCCAGCAGCTTGTTCTCAGCCTACGAGCAGTACTTC
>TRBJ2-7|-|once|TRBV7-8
CASSFGLLLSYEQYF
TGTGCCAGCAGCTTTGGACTCTTACTATCCTACGAGCAGTACTTC
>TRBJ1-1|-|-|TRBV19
CATAPTPAAMNTEAFF
TGTGCCACCGCCCCTACCCCCGCAGCTATGAACACTGAAGCTTTCTTT
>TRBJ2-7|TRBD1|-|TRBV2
CASSRDRVGEQYF
TGTGCCAGCTCCCGGGACAGGGTCGGCGAGCAGTACTTC
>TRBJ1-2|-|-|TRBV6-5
CASSYIGGYTF
TGTGCCAGCAGTTACATCGGTGGCTACACCTTC
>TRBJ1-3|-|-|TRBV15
CATSRGGAGNTIYF
TGTGCCACCAGCAGAGGGGGCGCTGGAAACACCATATATTTT
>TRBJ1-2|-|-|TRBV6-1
CASSGGQPENLNYGYTF
TGTGCCAGCAGTGGCGGCCAGCCAGAAAACCTTAACTATGGCTACACCTTC
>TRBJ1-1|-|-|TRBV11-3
CASSRREGLMDTEAFF
TGTGCCAGCAGCAGAAGAGAGGGGCTAATGGACACTGAAGCTTTCTTT
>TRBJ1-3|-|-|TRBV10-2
CASSGGGGVSGNTIYF
TGCGCCAGCAGTGGGGGCGGGGGGGTCTCTGGAAACACCATATATTTT
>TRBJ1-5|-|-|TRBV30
CAWAHGDGGGSNQPQHF
TGTGCCTGGGCCCACGGGGATGGAGGAGGTAGCAATCAGCCCCAGCATTTT
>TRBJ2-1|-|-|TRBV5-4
CACGGGDPYNEQFF
TGTGCCTGTGGGGGCGGGGACCCCTACAATGAGCAGTTCTTC
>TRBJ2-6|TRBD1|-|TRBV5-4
CASSRTGSGANVLTF
TGTGCCAGCAGCCGGACAGGGTCTGGGGCCAACGTCCTGACTTTC
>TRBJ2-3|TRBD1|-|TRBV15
CATSRDRATDTQYF
TGTGCCACCAGCAGGGACAGGGCGACAGATACGCAGTATTTT
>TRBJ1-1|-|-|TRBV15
CATSREWVSTEAFF
TGTGCCACCAGCAGAGAGTGGGTCAGCACTGAAGCTTTCTTT
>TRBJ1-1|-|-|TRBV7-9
CASNQRGRNTEAFF
TGTGCCAGCAACCAGCGGGGGAGGAACACTGAAGCTTTCTTT
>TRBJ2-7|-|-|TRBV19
CASRAKGTPSHYEQYF
TGTGCCAGTAGGGCTAAAGGGACTCCGTCCCATTACGAGCAGTACTTC
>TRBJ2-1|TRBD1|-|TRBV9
CASSAIPTGSDEQFF
TGTGCCAGCAGCGCTATCCCGACAGGGAGCGATGAGCAGTTCTTC
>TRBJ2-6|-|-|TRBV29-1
CSVGDGVISGANVLTF
TGCAGCGTTGGGGACGGAGTAATCTCTGGGGCCAACGTCCTGACTTTC
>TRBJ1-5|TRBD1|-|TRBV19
CASSKTGVQPQHF
TGTGCCAGTAGCAAGACAGGGGTTCAGCCCCAGCATTTT